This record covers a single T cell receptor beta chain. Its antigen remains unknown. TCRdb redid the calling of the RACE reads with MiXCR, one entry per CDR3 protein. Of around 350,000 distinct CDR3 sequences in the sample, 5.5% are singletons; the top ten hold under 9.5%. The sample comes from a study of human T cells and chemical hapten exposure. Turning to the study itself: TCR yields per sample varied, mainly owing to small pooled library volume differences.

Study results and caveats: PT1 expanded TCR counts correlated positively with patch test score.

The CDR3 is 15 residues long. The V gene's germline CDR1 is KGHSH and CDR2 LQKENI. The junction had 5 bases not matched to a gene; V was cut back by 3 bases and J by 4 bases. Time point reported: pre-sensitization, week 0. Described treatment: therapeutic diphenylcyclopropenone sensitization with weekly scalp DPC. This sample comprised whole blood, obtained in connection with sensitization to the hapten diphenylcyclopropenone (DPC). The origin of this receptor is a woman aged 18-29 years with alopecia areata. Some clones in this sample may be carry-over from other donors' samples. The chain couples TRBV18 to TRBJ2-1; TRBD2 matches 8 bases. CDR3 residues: CASSPRGTSYNEQFF. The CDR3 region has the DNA TGTGCCAGCTCACCGCGCGGGACTAGTTACAATGAGCAGTTCTTC.